This record looks at one T cell receptor beta chain sequence and its context. The source of the sample is a study of cytomegalovirus exposure and HLA in healthy donors. The PCR used 60 Vbeta and 13 Jbeta primers. Sequencing was performed with immunoSEQ multiplex PCR; in TCRdb, only in-frame clones are kept and a portion is missing. The table shows about 150,000 clones, with about four fifths occurring only once. Sequencing used PBMCs. This clonotype originated in a man aged 18 to 30 in good health and CMV-seronegative.

The CDR3 nucleotides read TGCAGCGTCGCCCCGCAGTTGGGGGGCAATGAGCAGTTCTTC. It translates to CSVAPQLGGNEQFF. The J gene is TRBJ2-1, the V gene TRBV29-1; tentatively, D is TRBD2 (6 bases). This CDR3 spans 14 amino acids. CDR1 is SQVTM, CDR2 ANQGSEA, per germline. V was cut by 6 bases and J by 6 bases, with 18 bases left in between.